One sample yielded the 20 T cell receptor beta chains listed below, sequenced in a study of blood T cell repertoires in COVID-19. Repertoires were generated with immunoSEQ multiplex PCR, while TCRdb's copy carries only in-frame clones and drops some. The sample contains about 170,000 clones, approximately 92% of which appear only once. The sequenced sample consisted of peripheral blood. Receptor source: a woman aged 50 to 65 with acute or convalescent COVID-19.

The genes are TRBV6-6 and TRBJ1-2; D is unclear. The CDR3 has 15 amino acids. The germline V gene encodes CDR1 MNHNY and CDR2 SVGAGI (reference sequence). The ends were cut back, 4 bases at V and 0 bases at J, with 12 bases in the middle. CDR3 in DNA: TGTGCCAGCAGTTCCCCCGTGGGAGCTAACTATGGCTACACCTTC. It codes for CASSSPVGANYGYTF.

The chain uses TRBV3-1 (or the pseudogene TRBV3-2) and TRBJ2-5; D perhaps matches TRBD2 (6 bases). V lost 3 bases and J lost 0, with 20 bases in between. The CDR3 is 18 amino acids. Per germline, CDR1 LGHDT and CDR2 YNNKEL (reference sequence). CDR3 DNA: TGTGCCAGCAGCCATCTGTCAGGGACTTCTAATTACCAAGAGACCCAGTACTTC. Protein sequence: CASSHLSGTSNYQETQYF.

CDR3 sequence: CASNSRTGNTEAFF. In nucleotides, the CDR3 is TGTGCCAGCAACTCCCGGACAGGGAATACTGAAGCTTTCTTT. The rearrangement uses TRBV28 and TRBJ1-1; the match to TRBD1 covers 8 bases. This CDR3 region has 14 residues. J was trimmed by 5 bases and V by 7 bases; bases with no gene match: 9. From germline, CDR1 is MDHEN and CDR2 SYDVKM.

V gene TRBV29-1 combines with J gene TRBJ2-5, with D possibly being TRBD1 (7 bases). Trimming removed 6 bases from V and 4 bases from J, with 15 bases in between. CDR1 is SQVTM, CDR2 ANQGSEA, per germline. The CDR3 runs 13 residues. CDR3 in amino acids: CSVAGQMGETQYF. CDR3 nucleotide sequence: TGCAGCGTGGCGGGACAGATGGGAGAGACCCAGTACTTC. The whole variable domain, filled in from reference TRBV29-1 and TRBJ2-5, reads SAVISQKPSRDICQRGTSLTIQCQVDSQVTMMFWYRQQPGQSLTLIATANQGSEATYESGFVIDKFPISRPNLTFSTLTVSNMSPEDSSIYLCSVAGQMGETQYFGPGTRLLVL.

This clone has only one observation. The chain combines TRBV2 with TRBJ1-5; 7 bases align to TRBD1. Germline-derived CDR1 and CDR2 are SNHLY and FYNNEI. The V and J ends lost 0 bases and 6 bases, in that order; junction bases with no gene match: 8. The CDR3 contains 16 residues. Here the CDR3 DNA reads TGTGCCAGCAGTGAAGCGACCAGGGGGGCAAGTCAGCCCCAGCATTTT. It encodes CASSEATRGASQPQHF.

A few counts support this clone. V is TRBV3-1 (or the pseudogene TRBV3-2) and J is TRBJ2-1; the D gene is possibly TRBD2 (6 bases). The CDR3 length is 17 residues. Germline assignment: CDR1 LGHDT and CDR2 YNNKEL (reference sequence). V lost 1 base and J lost 4, with 17 bases in between. In DNA, the CDR3 is TGTGCCAGCAGCCAAGTAACTAGCATAATCTCGTACAATGAGCAGTTCTTC. This translates into CASSQVTSIISYNEQFF.

The chain uses TRBV30 and TRBJ1-1; D not resolved. The CDR3 has 14 residues. Per germline, CDR1 GTSNPN and CDR2 SVGIG (reference sequence). Trimming removed 0 bases at V and 1 base at J, with 9 bases between. CDR3 in amino acids: CAWSVLAGNTEAFF. Here the CDR3 DNA reads TGTGCCTGGAGTGTACTCGCGGGGAACACTGAAGCTTTCTTT. The full variable domain, rest sourced from reference TRBV30 and TRBJ1-1, is SQTIHQWPATLVQPVGSPLSLECTVEGTSNPNLYWYRQAAGRGLQLLFYSVGIGQISSEVPQNLSASRPQDRQFILSSKKLLLSDSGFYLCAWSVLAGNTEAFFGQGTRLTVV.

This clone appeared a single time. The rearrangement joins TRBV28 to TRBJ1-1, with a tentative D call TRBD1 (5 bases). There are 12 residues in the CDR3. The germline V gene has CDR1 MDHEN and CDR2 SYDVKM. V was trimmed by 6 bases and J by 8 bases, leaving 13 bases between them. The CDR3 DNA follows: TGTGCCAGCAGAGTCCCGGGACTAGAAGCTTTCTTT. As protein: CASRVPGLEAFF.

V is TRBV28 and J is TRBJ2-2, with 7 nucleotides matching TRBD2. The CDR3 is made up of 18 amino acids. Trimming cost V 8 bases and J 4 bases; bases outside gene matches: 19. Germline V lookup: CDR1 MDHEN, CDR2 SYDVKM. The CDR3 region is CASYSSPGGGARTGELFF. CDR3 sequence (DNA): TGTGCCAGCTATTCCTCTCCTGGGGGGGGTGCACGCACCGGGGAGCTGTTTTTT.

Only one count was recorded for this clone. This chain connects TRBV7-2 to TRBJ2-3; 9 positions agree with TRBD2. Germline CDR1 SGHTA, CDR2 FQGNSA. Germline trimming cut 4 bases from V and 1 base from J; bases unmatched to any gene: 3. This CDR3 contains 15 residues. The chain's CDR3 is CASSSGLAGTDTQYF. The CDR3 DNA sequence: TGTGCCAGCAGCTCGGGACTAGCTGGCACAGATACGCAGTATTTT.

J is TRBJ2-2 and V is TRBV28, with 9 bases that match TRBD2. The germline V gene has CDR1 MDHEN and CDR2 SYDVKM. J was trimmed by 4 bases and V by 4 bases; bases with no gene match: 7. The CDR3 contains 16 residues. The CDR3 DNA reads TGTGCCAGCAGTTCCATTCTAGCGGGGCTCACCGGGGAGCTGTTTTTT. This encodes CASSSILAGLTGELFF.

This chain uses TRBV2 with TRBJ2-2, with 7 bases fitting TRBD2. Germline-derived CDR1 and CDR2 are SNHLY and FYNNEI. This CDR3 region has 16 residues. Trimming took 5 bases from V and 4 from J; bases not matched to a gene: 10. CDR3 nucleotides: TGTGCCAGCAGTAGAACTAGCGCAGTTAGCACCGGGGAGCTGTTTTTT. Protein product: CASSRTSAVSTGELFF. Variable domain in full (rest from reference TRBV2 and TRBJ2-2): EPEVTQTPSHQVTQMGQEVILRCVPISNHLYFYWYRQILGQKVEFLVSFYNNEISEKSEIFDDQFSVERPDGSNFTLKIRSTKLEDSAMYFCASSRTSAVSTGELFFGEGSRLTVL.

The V call is TRBV9, the J call TRBJ1-4; no clear D. This CDR3 has 14 amino acids. Trimming took off 0 bases at V and 5 bases at J, with 8 bases between the two ends. Germline V gene data show CDR1 as SGDLS and CDR2 as YYNGEE. In DNA form, the CDR3 reads TGTGCCAGCAGCGTAGGTGGCAGAAATGAAAAACTGTTTTTT. Protein product: CASSVGGRNEKLFF. The full variable domain, its missing parts supplied by reference TRBV9 and TRBJ1-4, is DSGVTQTPKHLITATGQRVTLRCSPRSGDLSVYWYQQSLDQGLQFLIQYYNGEERAKGNILERFSAQQFPDLHSELNLSSLELGDSALYFCASSVGGRNEKLFFGSGTQLSVL.

The CDR3 reads CASSQDRGSTEAFF. CDR3 DNA: TGTGCCAGCAGCCAAGACCGGGGTTCGACTGAAGCTTTCTTT. The rearrangement links TRBV3-1 (or the pseudogene TRBV3-2) to TRBJ1-1; D remains unclear. The CDR3 is 14 residues long. Trimming removed 0 bases at V and 5 bases at J, with 10 bases between. Germline V gene data show CDR1 as LGHDT and CDR2 as YNNKEL (reference sequence).

V usage is TRBV30 and J usage is TRBJ2-3, with 10 bases aligning to TRBD2. The CDR3 extends over 15 amino acids. V lost 5 bases, J lost 11 bases, and 16 bases stayed unmatched. Germline V lookup: CDR1 GTSNPN, CDR2 SVGIG (reference sequence). The CDR3 DNA is TGTGCCTGGGGAAGGGGAAGCGGGAGGGCCGTGAGGCAGTATTTT. Protein product: CAWGRGSGRAVRQYF.

In the case of this clone: At the DNA level, this CDR3 is encoded by other sequences in the same sample as well. The chain recombines TRBV27 with TRBJ2-7; 10 bases align to TRBD2. This CDR3 region has 14 residues. With V trimmed by 3 bases and J by 4 bases, 3 bases remained unmatched. CDR1 is MNHEY and CDR2 is SMNVEV in the germline V gene (reference sequence). CDR3 sequence reads: CASSFSGGSYEQYF. The CDR3 region has the DNA TGTGCCAGCAGTTTTAGCGGGGGGTCGTACGAGCAGTACTTC.

For the CDR3, the DNA is TGTGCCAGCAATATGGGACAGGGGTGGTATGGCTACACCTTC. The encoded protein is CASNMGQGWYGYTF. This chain joins TRBV7-2 and TRBJ1-2, with 10 bases identical to TRBD1. Germline V gene lookup returns CDR1 SGHTA and CDR2 FQGNSA. V shed 7 bases, J shed 5 bases, and the junction held 7 bases outside the gene matches. The CDR3 is 14 amino acids.

This clone was detected once. V is TRBV3-1 (or the pseudogene TRBV3-2) and J is TRBJ1-1, with D possibly matching TRBD1 (5 bases). CDR1 is LGHDT, CDR2 YNNKEL, per germline (reference sequence). The length of the CDR3 is 14 residues. V shed 3 bases and J shed 6 bases, with 14 bases lying between them. CDR3 nucleotides: TGTGCCAGCAGCCAGGGGCCCGCTTACTCTGAAGCTTTCTTT. It is translated as CASSQGPAYSEAFF.

The rearrangement links TRBV14 to TRBJ2-4; TRBD2 matches at 9 bases. Trimming at V came to 4 bases and at J to 6 bases, leaving 4 bases not matched to a gene. The V gene's germline CDR1 is SGHDN and CDR2 FVKESK. The CDR3 runs to 14 residues. DNA of the CDR3: TGTGCCAGCAGCCCCTTGGGACTAGCAAACATTCAGTACTTC. Its translation: CASSPLGLANIQYF.

The V gene is TRBV6-5, the J gene TRBJ2-5; 7 bases are shared with TRBD2. This CDR3 has 15 residues. Germline V gene data show CDR1 as MNHEY and CDR2 as SVGAGI. V dropped 7 bases and J dropped 4; count of bases not matched to a gene: 12. Here the CDR3 reads CASMSARTSGETQYF. The DNA of the CDR3 is TGTGCCAGCATGTCCGCAAGGACTAGTGGAGAGACCCAGTACTTC.